This TCR beta chain appears in the sequencing data of a study of blood T cell repertoires in COVID-19. In this sample, this clone turned up a few times. V shed 0 bases and J shed 0 bases, with 10 bases lying between them. This CDR3 has 17 residues. Per germline, CDR1 SGHRS and CDR2 YFSETQ. Using immunoSEQ multiplex PCR, the repertoire was profiled, and TCRdb retains in-frame clones only, with some absent. Here the sample spans approximately 50,000 clones, around 76% being singletons. The TCR comes from a man aged 50 or older with active or convalescent COVID-19. The sample comprised peripheral blood. This sequence joins TRBV5-1 and TRBJ2-6, with D uncertain. The CDR3 region is CASSLDPTLSGANVLTF. The CDR3 nucleotides are TGCGCCAGCAGCTTGGACCCCACTCTCTCTGGGGCCAACGTCCTGACTTTC. Variable domain in full (rest from reference TRBV5-1 and TRBJ2-6): KAGVTQTPRYLIKTRGQQVTLSCSPISGHRSVSWYQQTPGQGLQFLFEYFSETQRNKGNFPGRFSGRQFSNSRSEMNVSTLELGDSALYLCASSLDPTLSGANVLTFGAGSRLTVL.